These T cell receptor beta chains were read from a single sample in a study of OX40 agonist ivuxolimab in advanced cancers. Profiled with immunoSEQ multiplex PCR; TCRdb holds only in-frame clones, not every one. The sample consists of around 65,000 clones, approximately 90% of them appearing once. The sequencing here drew on CD4+ or CD8+ T cells sorted from blood, taken in a trial of the OX40 agonist ivuxolimab. Every receptor here comes from an adult with an advanced solid tumor such as melanoma, head and neck, liver or kidney cancer. CDR3s include the opening cysteine and the closing phenylalanine or tryptophan. A D gene is named only where the DNA matches it firmly. For some rows the clone size is stated as once, few or many, or as a class when expanded; others skip it.

d_gene: .
v_gene: TRBV9
j_gene: TRBJ1-6
abundance: .
CDR3aa: CASSVDATYNSPLHF
CDR3nt: TGTGCCAGCAGCGTAGACGCTACCTATAATTCACCCCTCCACTTT

d_gene: TRBD2
v_gene: TRBV14
j_gene: TRBJ2-1
abundance: .
CDR3aa: CASSQPAGGLAGLNEQFF
CDR3nt: TGTGCCAGCAGCCAACCCGCGGGGGGACTAGCGGGACTAAATGAGCAGTTCTTC

d_gene: TRBD1
v_gene: TRBV7-9
j_gene: TRBJ1-1
abundance: .
CDR3aa: CASSSVPGQKSNTEAFF
CDR3nt: TGTGCCAGCAGCTCTGTCCCGGGACAGAAATCGAACACTGAAGCTTTCTTT

d_gene: TRBD2
v_gene: TRBV29-1
j_gene: TRBJ2-7
abundance: .
CDR3aa: CSVVSLAGLGQVEQYF
CDR3nt: TGCAGCGTTGTCTCGCTAGCGGGTTTAGGGCAGGTAGAGCAGTACTTC

d_gene: .
v_gene: TRBV7-9
j_gene: TRBJ2-5
abundance: .
CDR3aa: CASSLGVETQYF
CDR3nt: TGTGCCAGCAGCTTAGGGGTCGAGACCCAGTACTTC

d_gene: TRBD2
v_gene: TRBV4-3
j_gene: TRBJ2-1
abundance: once
CDR3aa: CASSQGTSATHNEQFF
CDR3nt: TGCGCCAGCAGCCAAGGGACTAGCGCAACACACAATGAGCAGTTCTTC

d_gene: .
v_gene: TRBV29-1
j_gene: TRBJ1-2
abundance: few
CDR3aa: CSVTGSWGGGYGYTF
CDR3nt: TGCAGCGTGACGGGGAGTTGGGGGGGAGGATATGGCTACACCTTC

d_gene: TRBD1
v_gene: TRBV5-5
j_gene: TRBJ2-1
abundance: .
CDR3aa: CASTTTGGSAEQFF
CDR3nt: TGTGCCAGCACTACGACAGGGGGGTCGGCTGAGCAGTTCTTC

d_gene: TRBD2
v_gene: TRBV27
j_gene: TRBJ2-2
abundance: .
CDR3aa: CASSLGLAGFETGELFF
CDR3nt: TGTGCCAGCAGTTTAGGACTAGCGGGCTTTGAGACCGGGGAGCTGTTTTTT

d_gene: TRBD1
v_gene: TRBV19
j_gene: TRBJ2-5
abundance: .
CDR3aa: CASSASDRVGETQYF
CDR3nt: TGTGCCAGTAGTGCATCCGACAGGGTAGGAGAGACCCAGTACTTC

d_gene: TRBD2
v_gene: TRBV15
j_gene: TRBJ2-3
abundance: once
CDR3aa: CATSRDRTSGTPQYF
CDR3nt: TGTGCCACCAGCAGAGATCGGACTAGCGGGACTCCCCAGTATTTT

d_gene: TRBD1
v_gene: TRBV9
j_gene: TRBJ2-7
abundance: .
CDR3aa: CASSVGGQGALYEQYF
CDR3nt: TGTGCCAGCAGCGTAGGGGGACAGGGGGCTTTGTACGAGCAGTACTTC

d_gene: .
v_gene: TRBV18
j_gene: TRBJ2-7
abundance: .
CDR3aa: CASSPGVHSYEQYF
CDR3nt: TGTGCCAGCTCACCAGGCGTCCACTCCTACGAGCAGTACTTC

d_gene: .
v_gene: TRBV11-2
j_gene: TRBJ1-1
abundance: few
CDR3aa: CASSRDTEAFF
CDR3nt: TGTGCCAGCAGCCGGGACACTGAAGCTTTCTTT

d_gene: .
v_gene: TRBV2
j_gene: TRBJ2-7
abundance: .
CDR3aa: CASSEFGYRYEQYF
CDR3nt: TGTGCCAGCAGTGAATTTGGCTACCGCTACGAGCAGTACTTC

d_gene: .
v_gene: TRBV21-1
j_gene: TRBJ2-3
abundance: .
CDR3aa: CASSPDGRGNTQYF
CDR3nt: TGTGCCAGCAGCCCCGACGGGAGAGGGAATACGCAGTATTTT

d_gene: .
v_gene: TRBV6-6
j_gene: TRBJ1-3
abundance: .
CDR3aa: CASRLDRTGNTIYF
CDR3nt: TGTGCCAGCAGACTCGACAGGACTGGAAACACCATATATTTT

d_gene: .
v_gene: TRBV7-6
j_gene: TRBJ2-2
abundance: once
CDR3aa: CASSKGSLVYTGELFF
CDR3nt: TGTGCCAGCAGCAAAGGATCACTTGTCTACACCGGGGAGCTGTTTTTT

d_gene: .
v_gene: TRBV9
j_gene: TRBJ2-3
abundance: .
CDR3aa: CASSVVEDTQYF
CDR3nt: TGTGCCAGCAGCGTAGTCGAAGATACGCAGTATTTT

d_gene: .
v_gene: TRBV29-1
j_gene: TRBJ2-7
abundance: .
CDR3aa: CSALSERQTYEQYF
CDR3nt: TGCAGCGCCCTCAGCGAGCGGCAAACCTACGAGCAGTACTTC

d_gene: TRBD1
v_gene: TRBV11-2
j_gene: TRBJ2-7
abundance: .
CDR3aa: CASSLARTGITYEQYF
CDR3nt: TGTGCCAGCAGCTTAGCACGGACAGGAATTACCTACGAGCAGTACTTC

d_gene: .
v_gene: TRBV4-2
j_gene: TRBJ1-4
abundance: .
CDR3aa: CASSQDWRVNEKLFF
CDR3nt: TGTGCCAGCAGCCAAGATTGGAGGGTCAACGAAAAACTGTTTTTT

d_gene: .
v_gene: TRBV18
j_gene: TRBJ1-5
abundance: .
CDR3aa: CASSPGQYSNQPQHF
CDR3nt: TGTGCCAGCTCCCCCGGACAGTATAGCAATCAGCCCCAGCATTTT

d_gene: .
v_gene: TRBV6-5
j_gene: TRBJ1-1
abundance: .
CDR3aa: CATAPDYTEAFF
CDR3nt: TGTGCCACCGCCCCCGACTACACTGAAGCTTTCTTT

d_gene: .
v_gene: TRBV2
j_gene: TRBJ2-7
abundance: .
CDR3aa: CASSDHVGEQYF
CDR3nt: TGTGCCAGCAGTGACCACGTGGGCGAGCAGTACTTC

d_gene: .
v_gene: TRBV5-1
j_gene: TRBJ2-2
abundance: .
CDR3aa: CASSSSSGLRTGELFF
CDR3nt: TGCGCCAGCAGCTCCTCCAGCGGGTTGCGCACCGGGGAGCTGTTTTTT

d_gene: .
v_gene: TRBV4-1
j_gene: TRBJ2-3
abundance: .
CDR3aa: CASSPAALADTQYF
CDR3nt: TGCGCCAGCAGCCCTGCCGCTCTTGCAGATACGCAGTATTTT

d_gene: TRBD1
v_gene: TRBV2
j_gene: TRBJ2-7
abundance: .
CDR3aa: CASSGQGVGYEQYF
CDR3nt: TGTGCCAGCAGTGGGCAGGGGGTCGGCTACGAGCAGTACTTC

d_gene: TRBD2
v_gene: TRBV7-6
j_gene: TRBJ2-7
abundance: .
CDR3aa: CASSSTSGGAFGEQYF
CDR3nt: TGTGCCAGCAGCTCGACTAGCGGGGGCGCGTTCGGCGAGCAGTACTTC